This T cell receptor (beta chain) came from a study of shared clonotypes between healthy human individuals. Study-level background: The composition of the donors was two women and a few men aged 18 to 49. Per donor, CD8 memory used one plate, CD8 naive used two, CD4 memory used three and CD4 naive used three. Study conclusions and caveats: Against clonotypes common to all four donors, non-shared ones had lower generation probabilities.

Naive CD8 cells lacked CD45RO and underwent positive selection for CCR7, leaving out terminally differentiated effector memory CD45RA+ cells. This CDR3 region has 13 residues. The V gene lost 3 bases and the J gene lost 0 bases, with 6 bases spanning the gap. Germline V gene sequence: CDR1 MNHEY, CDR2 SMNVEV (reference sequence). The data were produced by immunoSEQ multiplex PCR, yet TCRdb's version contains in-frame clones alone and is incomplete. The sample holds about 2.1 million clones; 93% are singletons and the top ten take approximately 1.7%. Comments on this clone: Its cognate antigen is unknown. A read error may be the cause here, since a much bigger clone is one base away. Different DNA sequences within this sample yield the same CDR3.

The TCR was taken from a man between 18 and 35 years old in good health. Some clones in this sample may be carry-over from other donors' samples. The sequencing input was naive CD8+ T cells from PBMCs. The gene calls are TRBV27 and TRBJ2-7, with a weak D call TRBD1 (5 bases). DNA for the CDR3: TGTGCCAGCAGTTTGGGGCGCTCCTACGAGCAGTACTTC. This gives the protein CASSLGRSYEQYF.